Sequencing of this TCR beta chain was carried out in a study of response to subunit inactivated influenza vaccine (dated by TCRdb to the late 2010s). Background on the whole study: The study used deep quantitative T cell receptor repertoire profiling to track responses to a trivalent subunit inactivated influenza vaccine.

Libraries were built with RT-PCR. This sample was sequenced with an Illumina HiSeq 2500. The public reads were quality trimmed at Q25 with fastp and then assembled into clones with MiXCR by TCRdb, keeping productive beta chains. Rows with one shared CDR3 protein collapse into an entry with the most common genes and DNA. The table for this sample lists more than 450,000 distinct CDR3 sequences; about 11% of them were counted only once. The top ten clonotypes cover about 10% of the sample. The paper as a whole reports these results and caveats: It was suggested by the authors that each seasonal influenza vaccination may recruit only a limited number of new T cells.

Points on this clonotype: Its antigen remains undetermined. It has no much larger one-base neighbor in the sample; base qualities were not kept.

From cysteine to phenylalanine, the CDR3 is 16 amino acids long. Only the CDR3 DNA is retained, 48 bases long and in frame from the first base. Germline trimming: 0 bases from V, 6 bases from J; junction bases outside gene matches: 8. CDR1 and CDR2 (ENHRY, SYGVKD) derive from the germline V gene. The chain is encoded by TRBV10-3 joined to TRBJ2-7; the central 10 bases match TRBD2. Sample: PBMCs from blood, taken on the day of vaccination. The clonotype originates from a man between 45 and 60 years old who received an inactivated influenza vaccine. Donor details come from another sample of the same person, matched by shared clones. DNA sequence: TGTGCCATCAGTGAGTCCGATCGGACTAGCGGTCTCGAGCAGTACTTC. This is translated as CAISESDRTSGLEQYF.